This TCR beta chain was profiled in a study of regulatory T cells in long-lasting Graves disease. Indicated time point: persistent/refractory GD, antithyroid drugs over 5 years with positive TRAb. RNA isolated from PBMCs was used to make the TCR library. Into tubes containing EDTA, approximately 9 milliliters of peripheral blood were drawn. This clonotype showed up many times. Its specificity is unknown. Germline V gives CDR1 MDHEN, CDR2 SYDVKM. Trimming removed 8 bases at V and 4 bases at J, with 3 bases between. There are 10 residues in the CDR3. General observations from the study: Whereas approximately 950 public clonotypes were shared by new patients, persistent patients shared more, at a few thousand. Lower TCR diversity was seen in persistent Graves' patients than in newly diagnosed ones.

With iRepertoire HTBI primers and Arm-PCR of CDR3 regions, TCR beta libraries were built. TCRdb reprocessed the multiplex PCR reads with MiXCR, giving one entry per CDR3 protein. The sample contains around 460,000 distinct CDR3 sequences, approximately 23% of which appear only once. The material sequenced was peripheral blood mononuclear cells (PBMCs), taken when the disease was refractory, from a patient treated with antithyroid drugs. V and J are TRBV28 and TRBJ1-5; D uncertain. The sequence derives from a female donor with Graves disease. CDR3 in amino acids: CASGNQPQHF. The DNA for the CDR3 is TGTGCCAGCGGGAATCAGCCCCAGCATTTT. The full variable domain, rest sourced from reference TRBV28 and TRBJ1-5, is DVKVTQSSRYLVKRTGEKVFLECVQDMDHENMFWYRQDPGLGLRLIYFSYDVKMKEKGDIPEGYSVSREKKERFSLILESASTNQTSMYLCASGNQPQHFGDGTRLSIL.